The 20 T cell receptor beta chains given below trace back to one sample, sequenced in a study of T-cell memory formation after mild COVID-19. TCRdb used MiXCR to reprocess the 5' RACE reads, holding one entry per CDR3 protein. The sample contains a few hundred thousand distinct CDR3 sequences, around 15% of which appear only once. Specimen: PBMCs or a T cell subset sorted from them (not recorded which). All receptors derive from a man aged 18 to 30 who had mild COVID-19 (a few samples of this study predate the infection). Cell type and time point are not known.

This clonotype was observed a few times. The chain is built from TRBV3-1 and TRBJ2-7, with 10 bases aligning to TRBD1. CDR1 and CDR2 (germline): LGHDT, YNNKEL (reference sequence). V dropped 1 base and J dropped 5; count of bases not matched to a gene: 2. The CDR3 has 14 amino acids. CDR3 sequence reads: CASSQGTGGNEQYF. The CDR3, as DNA: TGTGCCAGCAGCCAAGGGACAGGGGGTAACGAGCAGTACTTC.

This clonotype was detected many times. The chain links TRBV20-1 to TRBJ2-7, with D unresolved. Trimming took 1 base from V and 6 from J, leaving 16 bases between them. The CDR3 consists of 14 residues. Germline loops: CDR1 DFQATT, CDR2 SNEGSKA (reference sequence). The CDR3 DNA reads TGCAGTGCTAGAGGAGGCGCAGGTGGCACCGAGCAGTACTTC. Translation: CSARGGAGGTEQYF.

This clonotype was found a few times. This chain's CDR3 is CASSEWTENTEAFF. CDR3 bases: TGTGCCAGCAGTGAATGGACAGAGAACACTGAAGCTTTCTTT. This chain uses TRBV6-2 or TRBV6-3 with TRBJ1-1; the D gene is possibly TRBD1 (6 bases). The V end lost 5 bases, the J end lost 1 base, and 11 bases lay between the germline ends. Germline CDR1 and CDR2: MNHEY and SVGEGT. The length of the CDR3 is 14 residues.

In its sample, this clonotype was seen a few times. The chain couples TRBV5-6 to TRBJ1-1; D is unresolved. Germline CDR1 and CDR2: SGHDT and YYEEEE. The CDR3 totals 15 residues. V lost 6 bases and J lost 0, with 15 bases in between. The CDR3 DNA is TGTGCCAGCACCTGGGCGTATCCGCTGAACACTGAAGCTTTCTTT. Protein sequence: CASTWAYPLNTEAFF.

The chain has TRBV9 and TRBJ2-1; no clear D. CDR1 SGDLS and CDR2 YYNGEE come from the germline V gene. V lost 0 bases, J lost 4 bases, and 14 bases lay in between. The CDR3 covers 16 residues. The CDR3 protein is CASSVEPTDLYNEQFF. In nucleotides, the CDR3 is TGTGCCAGCAGCGTAGAACCGACGGATTTATACAATGAGCAGTTCTTC.

This clonotype was seen at least ten times. The J gene is TRBJ2-3, the V gene TRBV5-1; weak D call: TRBD1 (6 bases). Germline-derived CDR1 and CDR2 are SGHRS and YFSETQ. Trimming left V 2 bases short and J 6 bases short, with 10 bases between. The CDR3 loop spans 13 amino acids. The CDR3 DNA follows: TGCGCCAGCAGCTTCTGGGGGCGGGATACGCAGTATTTT. Translating gives CASSFWGRDTQYF. Full variable domain (missing parts from reference TRBV5-1 and TRBJ2-3): KAGVTQTPRYLIKTRGQQVTLSCSPISGHRSVSWYQQTPGQGLQFLFEYFSETQRNKGNFPGRFSGRQFSNSRSEMNVSTLELGDSALYLCASSFWGRDTQYFGPGTRLTVL.

The DNA for the CDR3 is TGCAGTGCTAGTCAGACGACAGGGGGCAATCAGCCCCAGCATTTT. Its translation: CSASQTTGGNQPQHF. The genes are TRBV20-1 and TRBJ1-5; 8 bases fit TRBD1. The CDR3 contains 15 residues. Germline V CDR1 and CDR2: DFQATT, SNEGSKA (reference sequence). The V and J ends lost 3 bases and 2 bases, in that order; junction bases with no gene match: 6.

This clonotype was found a few times. This chain links TRBV6-1 with TRBJ2-3; the match to TRBD1 covers 7 bases. The CDR3 has 14 residues. V shed 3 bases and J 8 bases; nucleotides not matched to a gene: 8. The V gene's germline CDR1 is MNHNS and CDR2 SASEGT. As DNA, the CDR3 is TGTGCCAGCAGTGAGGCAGGGGGAATGGGTACGCAGTATTTT. Amino acids: CASSEAGGMGTQYF.

This clonotype was detected only once. V and J are TRBV10-3 and TRBJ2-5; D unclear. This CDR3 has 13 amino acids. V gave up 6 bases and J gave up 4 bases, with 12 bases separating them. Germline CDR1 and CDR2: ENHRY and SYGVKD. The CDR3 DNA is TGTGCCATCAGGGCCCAGGATCCAGAGACCCAGTACTTC. Its translation: CAIRAQDPETQYF.

This clonotype was detected a few times. The chain couples TRBV2 to TRBJ2-2, with D possibly being TRBD1 (6 bases). Trimming removed 6 bases at V and 2 bases at J, with 10 bases between. This CDR3 has 14 amino acids. Germline V gives CDR1 SNHLY, CDR2 FYNNEI. The chain's CDR3 is CASSTRGNTGELFF. CDR3 DNA: TGTGCCAGCAGCACCAGGGGTAACACCGGGGAGCTGTTTTTT.

The chain uses TRBV7-8 and TRBJ2-2; no firm D call. The CDR3 covers 18 residues. Trimming took 0 bases from V and 4 from J, leaving 18 bases between them. CDR1 is SGHVS, CDR2 FQNEAQ, per germline. This chain's CDR3 is CASSLAVRAESLTGELFF. The CDR3 DNA sequence: TGTGCCAGCAGCTTAGCTGTTCGGGCAGAATCCCTCACCGGGGAGCTGTTTTTT.

This clonotype has ten or more counts. This chain joins TRBV20-1 and TRBJ2-3, with D possibly being TRBD2 (6 bases). The V end was cut by 5 bases, the J end by 1 base, with 13 bases between. This CDR3 contains 14 residues. The V gene's germline CDR1 is DFQATT and CDR2 SNEGSKA (reference sequence). In nucleotides, the CDR3 is TGCAGTGCTCCCCGGCGGGGAGGCACAGATACGCAGTATTTT. Translation: CSAPRRGGTDTQYF.

This clonotype has at least ten counts. This chain connects TRBV5-1 to TRBJ2-7; tentatively, D is TRBD1 (5 bases). Deletions cut 0 bases from V and 3 bases from J, with 13 bases between. The germline CDR1 and CDR2 sequences are SGHRS and YFSETQ. This CDR3 has 15 amino acids. The CDR3 bases are TGCGCCAGCAGCTTGGTGGCAGGGTACCTCTACGAGCAGTACTTC. The encoded protein is CASSLVAGYLYEQYF.

To note about this clonotype: One end of the junction varies from germline; a read error may be responsible. The chain has TRBV11-2 and TRBJ2-3, with D unresolved. Germline V gene data show CDR1 as SGHAT and CDR2 as FQNNGV. CDR3 length equals 12 residues. In DNA form, the CDR3 reads TGTGACAGCAGCTTGGGCGGAGATACGCAGTATTTT. It codes for CDSSLGGDTQYF.

A few counts support this clonotype. The chain is built from TRBV20-1 and TRBJ2-7; D call uncertain. Germline CDR1 and CDR2: DFQATT and SNEGSKA (reference sequence). Deletions cut 6 bases from V and 5 bases from J, with 14 bases between. The CDR3 has 12 residues. CDR3: CSALPFGHEQYF. CDR3 coding DNA: TGCAGTGCCCTACCTTTTGGGCACGAGCAGTACTTC.

The table lists this clonotype with a few counts. The chain uses TRBV5-1 and TRBJ2-7; 9 bases line up with TRBD1. The CDR3 is made up of 15 amino acids. After removal of 4 bases from V and 2 bases from J, the junction contained 7 bases not matched to a gene. The V gene's germline CDR1 is SGHRS and CDR2 YFSETQ. The CDR3 region is CASSPGQGSTYEQYV. Here the CDR3 DNA reads TGCGCCAGCAGCCCGGGACAGGGCAGTACCTACGAGCAGTACGTC.

This chain links TRBV7-6 with TRBJ2-1; TRBD1 might be the D (6 bases). Deletions cut 5 bases from V and 3 bases from J, with 14 bases between. CDR3 size: 15 residues. In germline, CDR1 is SGHVS, CDR2 FNYEAQ. CDR3 residues: CASSPRQVFYNEQFF. Here the CDR3 DNA reads TGTGCCAGCAGCCCCCGACAGGTGTTCTACAATGAGCAGTTCTTC.

In this sample, this clonotype turned up a few times. The rearrangement links TRBV7-2 to TRBJ1-5; D possibly corresponds to TRBD1 (6 bases). This CDR3 spans 17 amino acids. The germline V gene has CDR1 SGHTA and CDR2 FQGNSA. Trimming left V 5 bases short and J 4 bases short, with 21 bases between. The CDR3, as DNA: TGTGCCAGCAGCCCCGCCCGGTGGGGGGCCGGTAATCAGCCCCAGCATTTT. Protein sequence: CASSPARWGAGNQPQHF.

This clonotype was picked up a small number of times. The chain carries TRBV6-2 or TRBV6-3 and TRBJ2-7, with a possible D match to TRBD2 (6 bases). Germline V gene sequence: CDR1 MNHEY, CDR2 SVGEGT. The V end lost 5 bases, the J end lost 6 bases, and 14 bases lay between the germline ends. The CDR3 loop spans 13 amino acids. DNA of the CDR3: TGTGCCAGCAGTAACTGGGGGGTTGTCGAGCAGTACTTC. Translation gives CASSNWGVVEQYF.

The chain is built from TRBV20-1 and TRBJ2-3; tentative D call: TRBD2 (6 bases). Trimming removed 5 bases at V and 7 bases at J, with 19 bases between. Germline CDR1 is DFQATT and CDR2 is SNEGSKA (reference sequence). The CDR3 is 14 residues long. The CDR3 bases are TGCAGTGCTTCCAGCGGGTACTGGATAAATACGCAGTATTTT. Its translation is CSASSGYWINTQYF.